The following is a T cell receptor beta chain sequence with its context. The sample comes from a study of control samples from healthy donors and cancer patients. Some clones are missing from TCRdb's copy, which holds only in-frame ones; the method was immunoSEQ multiplex PCR. The table includes approximately 180,000 clones, 90% to 95% detected once. CDR1 and CDR2 from the germline V gene are SGHTA and FQGNSA. This CDR3 contains 14 residues. Between the trimmed V and J ends, which lost 5 bases and 3 bases, there was a span of 13 bases. The origin of this receptor is a young woman in good health. Sequenced material: blood. This chain connects TRBV7-2 to TRBJ2-5; D gene unclear. This CDR3 is CASSPPPVKETQYF. CDR3 nucleotide sequence: TGTGCCAGCAGCCCTCCGCCAGTTAAAGAGACCCAGTACTTC.